Only one count was recorded for the clone carrying this T cell receptor (beta chain). What it recognizes is unknown. Other DNA sequences in the same sample also yield this CDR3. Repertoires were generated with immunoSEQ multiplex PCR, while TCRdb's copy carries only in-frame clones and drops some. The sample shows millions of clones, more than 90% of them seen only once. This sample is drawn from a study of shared clonotypes between healthy human individuals. Study-level information: Per donor, CD8 memory used one plate, CD8 naive used two, CD4 memory used three and CD4 naive used three. General study points: Sampling used blood alone; tissue repertoires probably differ.

The origin of this receptor is a man between 18 and 35 years old in good health. Sequencing was done on a sample of naive CD4+ T cells sorted from blood. Subset in this sample: CD45RA+ positively selected.

CDR3 protein: CASSGGQGQPQHF. The CDR3 nucleotides read TGTGCCAGCAGTGGGGGACAGGGACAGCCCCAGCATTTT. The rearrangement links TRBV2 to TRBJ1-5; 9 bases are a match to TRBD1. J gave up 7 bases and V 4 bases, and 2 bases lay outside the gene matches. This CDR3 has 13 residues. Germline V gene sequence: CDR1 SNHLY, CDR2 FYNNEI.